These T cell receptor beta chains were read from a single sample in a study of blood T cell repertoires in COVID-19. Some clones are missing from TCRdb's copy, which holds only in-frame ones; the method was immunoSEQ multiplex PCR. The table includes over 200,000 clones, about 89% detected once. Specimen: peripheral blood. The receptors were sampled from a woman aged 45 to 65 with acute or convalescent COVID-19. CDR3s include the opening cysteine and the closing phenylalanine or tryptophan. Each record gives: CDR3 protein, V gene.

cdr3_aa: CASSSGTVPFNGYTF
v_call: TRBV6-6

cdr3_aa: CASSLTSGSQETQYF
v_call: TRBV4-2

cdr3_aa: CASSDVRGAPNYGYTF
v_call: TRBV2

cdr3_aa: CASSPRLNRGSYNSPLHF
v_call: TRBV4-3

cdr3_aa: CASSEATQPPSGILISGANVLTF
v_call: TRBV2

cdr3_aa: CASNYFSGNTIYF
v_call: TRBV28

cdr3_aa: CATSDPGQGNGYTF
v_call: TRBV24-1

cdr3_aa: CASSLRQGWNEQFF
v_call: TRBV6-5

cdr3_aa: CASSKGTGILETQYF
v_call: TRBV7-8

cdr3_aa: CASSQGVRGDEKLFF
v_call: TRBV3-1/TRBV3-2

cdr3_aa: CAWSVLAGTEAFF
v_call: TRBV30

cdr3_aa: CASSPIQGPAIEAFF
v_call: TRBV4-2

cdr3_aa: CASSHRQIINSPLHF
v_call: TRBV3-1/TRBV3-2